This T cell receptor (beta chain) appears in the sequencing data of a study of beta chain features in type 1 diabetes. Findings and limits, study-wide: TCRB CDR3 length was moderately but significantly reduced in all four CD4+ subsets of Type 1 diabetes patients.

The CDR3 is 13 residues long. V was cut by 0 bases and J by 7 bases, with 7 bases left in between. Germline CDR1 reads MNHNY; CDR2 reads SVGAGI (reference sequence). Investigators reverse transcribed all isolated RNA, so they sequenced expressed TCRB transcripts. Measured with immunoSEQ multiplex PCR; TCRdb has only the in-frame clones, and not every one. The top ten hold approximately 0.6% of the sample, which has more than 300,000 clones, roughly 9.8% seen once. This clone was counted ten times or more. Its antigen remains unknown. This TCR was sampled from a man younger than 45 with type 1 diabetes. Sequencing used central memory CD4+ T cells from blood. The chain joins TRBV6-6 to TRBJ2-1; D gene unclear. CDR3: CASSYSRLNEQFF. The CDR3 nucleotides read TGTGCCAGCAGTTACTCACGTCTAAATGAGCAGTTCTTC.